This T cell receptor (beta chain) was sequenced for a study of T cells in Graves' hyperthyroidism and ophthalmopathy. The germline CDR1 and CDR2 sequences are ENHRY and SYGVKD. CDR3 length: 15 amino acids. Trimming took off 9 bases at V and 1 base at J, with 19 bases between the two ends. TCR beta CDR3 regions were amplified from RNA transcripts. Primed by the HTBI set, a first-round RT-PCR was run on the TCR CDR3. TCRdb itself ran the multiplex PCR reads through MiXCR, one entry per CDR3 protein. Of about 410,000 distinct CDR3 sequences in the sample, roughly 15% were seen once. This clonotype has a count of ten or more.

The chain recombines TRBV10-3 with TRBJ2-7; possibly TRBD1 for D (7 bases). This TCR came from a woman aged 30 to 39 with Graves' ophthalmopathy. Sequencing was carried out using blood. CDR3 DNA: TGTGCCATTGGAGGGGGCAGATTCCCTTCCTACGAGCAGTACTTC. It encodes CAIGGGRFPSYEQYF.